The 10 T cell receptor beta chains presented below share a single source sample, sequenced in a study of OX40 agonist ivuxolimab in advanced cancers. Assay: immunoSEQ multiplex PCR; the TCRdb copy retains only in-frame clones and omits some. The data hold about 20,000 clones, with around four fifths observed a single time. The sequencing here drew on CD4+ or CD8+ T cells sorted from blood, taken in a trial of the OX40 agonist ivuxolimab. The receptors stem from an adult with an advanced solid tumor such as melanoma, head and neck, liver or kidney cancer.

The chain is built from TRBV19 and TRBJ1-2; possible D gene TRBD1, 5 bases. V gave up 3 bases and J gave up 4 bases, with 15 bases separating them. The germline gives CDR1 LNHDA, CDR2 SQIVND (reference sequence). The CDR3 spans 15 residues. This CDR3 reads CASSISGHSGYGYTF. CDR3 bases: TGTGCCAGTAGTATTTCAGGGCACAGCGGCTATGGCTACACCTTC.

The rearrangement links TRBV10-3 to TRBJ2-7; 7 bases agree with TRBD1. CDR1 and CDR2 from the germline V gene are ENHRY and SYGVKD. With 9 bases clipped from V and 1 base from J, the junction kept 0 bases outside the gene matches. The CDR3 covers 11 residues. The chain's CDR3 is CAIQGSYEQYF. CDR3 in DNA: TGTGCCATACAGGGGTCCTACGAGCAGTACTTC.

This chain links TRBV28 with TRBJ1-5; D perhaps matches TRBD1 (5 bases). The CDR3 covers 18 residues. CDR1 is MDHEN and CDR2 is SYDVKM in the germline V gene. Trimming removed 2 bases at V and 3 bases at J, with 20 bases between. As DNA, the CDR3 is TGTGCCAGCAGTTTAGCCAAAACAGGACTAAGTGCCAATCAGCCCCAGCATTTT. Translation gives CASSLAKTGLSANQPQHF.

J is TRBJ2-7 and V is TRBV28; 7 nucleotides align to TRBD2. CDR3 length: 16 residues. The trim removed 4 bases at V and 0 bases at J, leaving 9 bases unmatched. Germline V gene sequence: CDR1 MDHEN, CDR2 SYDVKM. CDR3 sequence (DNA): TGTGCCAGCAGTTCCCCTAGCGGCCTTACCTCCTACGAGCAGTACTTC. Translation: CASSSPSGLTSYEQYF.

Details on this clone: One junction end disagrees with the germline gene, perhaps due to a read error. Other DNA sequences of this sample code for an identical CDR3. V usage is TRBV30 and J usage is TRBJ1-2, with a possible D match to TRBD1 (6 bases). This CDR3 has 13 residues. Germline loops: CDR1 GTSNPN, CDR2 SVGIG (reference sequence). The CDR3 loop reads CAWTVGINYGYTF. The DNA for the CDR3 is TGCGCCTGGACAGTCGGAATTAACTATGGCTACACCTTC.

The CDR3 loop reads CASSQDRHPVSTQYF. The CDR3 DNA is TGCGCCAGCAGCCAAGATAGACACCCAGTTTCGACGCAGTATTTT. V is TRBV4-3 and J is TRBJ2-3; no definite D call. The V gene lost 0 bases and the J gene lost 9 bases, with 16 bases spanning the gap. This CDR3 is 15 amino acids long. Germline V gives CDR1 LGHNA, CDR2 YSLEER.

J is TRBJ2-1 and V is TRBV2; D unclear. Trimming took off 8 bases at V and 3 bases at J, with 14 bases between the two ends. Germline CDR1 SNHLY, CDR2 FYNNEI. This CDR3 comprises 14 residues. DNA of the CDR3: TGTGCCAGCCGTGGGGTGGTTCTCTACAATGAGCAGTTCTTC. Translating it yields CASRGVVLYNEQFF.

The chain joins TRBV9 to TRBJ2-1; D gene ambiguous. CDR1 SGDLS and CDR2 YYNGEE come from the germline V gene. CDR3 size: 13 residues. The ends were cut back, 0 bases at V and 6 bases at J, with 7 bases in the middle. The CDR3 sequence is CASSVVPGNEQFF. The CDR3 DNA is TGTGCCAGCAGCGTAGTCCCTGGCAATGAGCAGTTCTTC.

The chain combines TRBV7-3 with TRBJ1-1, with D hard to call. V lost 1 base and J lost 6, with 12 bases in between. Germline CDR1 reads SGHTA; CDR2 reads FQGTGA. The CDR3 spans 14 residues. The CDR3 loop reads CASSLMAGRAEAFF. DNA for the CDR3: TGTGCCAGCAGCTTAATGGCCGGTCGCGCTGAAGCTTTCTTT.

The chain couples TRBV7-9 to TRBJ2-2; D is possibly TRBD1 (5 bases). This CDR3 has 14 residues. Trimming took off 2 bases at V and 5 bases at J, with 9 bases between the two ends. CDR1 and CDR2 (germline): SEHNR, FQNEAQ (reference sequence). The CDR3 is CASSLIQGTGELFF. CDR3 coding DNA: TGTGCCAGCAGCTTAATTCAGGGTACCGGGGAGCTGTTTTTT.